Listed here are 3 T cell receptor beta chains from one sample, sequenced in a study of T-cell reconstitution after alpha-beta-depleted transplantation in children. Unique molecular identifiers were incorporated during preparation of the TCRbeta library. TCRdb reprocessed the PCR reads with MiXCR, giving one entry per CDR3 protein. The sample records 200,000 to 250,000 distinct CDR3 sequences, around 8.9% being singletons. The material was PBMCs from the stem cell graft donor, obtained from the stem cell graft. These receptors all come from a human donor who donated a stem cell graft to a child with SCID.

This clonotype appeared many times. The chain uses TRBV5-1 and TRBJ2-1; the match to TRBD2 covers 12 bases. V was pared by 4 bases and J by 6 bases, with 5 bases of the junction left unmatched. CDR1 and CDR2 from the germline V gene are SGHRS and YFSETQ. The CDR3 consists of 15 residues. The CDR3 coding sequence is TGCGCCAGCAGCAGCCCTAGCGGGGGGGCCAATGAGCAGTTCTTC. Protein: CASSSPSGGANEQFF.

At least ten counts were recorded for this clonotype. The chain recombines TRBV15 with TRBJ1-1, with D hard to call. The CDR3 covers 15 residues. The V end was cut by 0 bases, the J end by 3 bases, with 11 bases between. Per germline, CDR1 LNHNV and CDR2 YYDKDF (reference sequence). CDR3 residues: CATSRDRRGDTEAFF. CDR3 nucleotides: TGTGCCACCAGCAGAGATCGCCGGGGTGACACTGAAGCTTTCTTT.

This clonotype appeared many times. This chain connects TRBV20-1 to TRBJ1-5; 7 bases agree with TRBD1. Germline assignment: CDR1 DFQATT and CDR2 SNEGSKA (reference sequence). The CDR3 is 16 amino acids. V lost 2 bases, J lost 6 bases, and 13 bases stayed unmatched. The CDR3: CSARSETGLAIQPQHF. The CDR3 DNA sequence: TGCAGTGCTAGATCCGAGACAGGGCTAGCAATTCAGCCCCAGCATTTT.